This TCR beta chain was retrieved from a study of post-analysis software for immune sequencing data. Study background: Progressive-relapsing, secondary progressive and relapsing-remitting multiple sclerosis were among the disease courses included. Regarding the study as a whole: Batch-matched samples strongly co-clustered by F measure. Included in a set of several TRBV segments more frequent in patients than controls were TRBV5-6, TRBV5-1 and TRBV20-1. Significantly decreased normalized Chao1 diversity was recorded for multiple sclerosis patients relative to controls.

This clonotype was counted a few times. Antigen unknown. Unique molecular identifiers featured in each of the TCR beta cDNA libraries. TCRdb recomputed calls from the PCR reads with MiXCR, one row per CDR3 protein. Among hundreds of thousands of distinct CDR3 sequences listed, approximately 60% were seen once. This CDR3 comprises 15 residues. Trimming took off 10 bases at V and 4 bases at J, with 23 bases between the two ends. Germline CDR1 is ENHRY and CDR2 is SYGVKD. This chain connects TRBV10-3 to TRBJ2-7, with D hard to call. Sequencing input: blood. The source of this sequence is a girl under 10 years old with multiple sclerosis. CDR3 region: CATRSGDVLLYEQYF. DNA for the CDR3: TGTGCCACCAGATCCGGAGACGTCTTATTATACGAGCAGTACTTC.